This TCR beta chain was sequenced for a study of neurological immune-mediated disorders. Study observations and caveats: HTLV-1-associated myelopathy led in TCR clonal expansion, while multiple sclerosis ranked lowest, below healthy controls. According to phylogenetic grouping, one related-CDR3 cluster, a possible signature, contained the repertoires of 18 of 34 multiple sclerosis patients.

There are many counts of this clonotype. Its antigen remains unknown. TCRdb analysed the 5' RACE reads with MiXCR anew, one entry per CDR3 protein. In the table there are 42,000 or so distinct CDR3 sequences, more than 2% of which are singletons. The CDR3 is 15 amino acids. V lost 3 bases and J 2 bases, leaving 13 bases between the germline ends. Germline V CDR1 and CDR2: SGHRS, YFSETQ. The source of this sequence is a man under 40 with multiple sclerosis. Sequenced sample: PBMCs. The V call is TRBV5-1, the J call TRBJ2-3, with a possible D match to TRBD1 (7 bases). In nucleotides, the CDR3 is TGCGCCAGCAGCTCGGCGGGACAGAACACAGATACGCAGTATTTT. This sequence encodes CASSSAGQNTDTQYF.